The source of this T cell receptor beta chain is a study of control samples from healthy donors and cancer patients (dated by TCRdb to about 2020). In the case of this clone: Its specific antigen is unknown. No much larger clone is present one base from it, and per-base qualities are unavailable.

Compared with germline, V lacks 6 bases and J lacks 8 bases; bases without a gene match: 11. There are 15 amino acids in the CDR3, from cysteine to phenylalanine inclusive. The sequence is cut down to CDR3 DNA, 45 bases in frame from base 1. For CDR1 and CDR2, the germline V gene lists SGHTA and FQGNSA. Library preparation used the immunoSEQ multiplex PCR assay. TCRdb holds this immuneACCESS table with in-frame rearrangements only. Some clones are missing; in checked studies, unresolved V genes explain under half, and the rest has no known cause. This sample lists 160,000 or so clones; 96% were detected once. Together, the top ten hold approximately 0.97% of the sample.

The chain is encoded by TRBV7-2 joined to TRBJ1-3, with 9 bases in between that match TRBD1. The clonotype comes from a woman aged 25 to 39 in good health. Sequenced input: blood. The CDR3 loop reads CASRPPGQGKDTIYF. The nucleotides read TGTGCCAGCAGACCTCCGGGACAGGGTAAGGACACCATATATTTT.